What follows describes a single T cell receptor beta chain. Its target is not known. This sample stems from a study of response to subunit inactivated influenza vaccine. Study-wide points: Each seasonal influenza vaccination recruits few new T cells, the authors suggested.

MiXCR, run by TCRdb on the RT-PCR reads, gives a single entry per CDR3 protein. This table has hundreds of thousands of distinct CDR3 sequences, over 9% appearing once. Trimming left V 2 bases short and J 1 base short, with 12 bases between. The CDR3 is made up of 15 amino acids. Germline V gene data show CDR1 as SGHRS and CDR2 as YFSETQ. These same records also appear under a second study, on T cells expressing NK-cell markers. That report notes: What made the TCR beta cDNA was 5'RACE template switching with UMIs. Anti-gamma-delta TCR antibody use in several experiments restricted sorting to alpha-beta TCR T cells. The share of CD8+ T cells held by dominant NKG2C+ clonotypes was about 1.0-7.5% in several donors. Once again these clonotypes came out on top in the CD3+CD56-NKG2C+ fraction of a few donors.

This sample comprised PBMCs from blood, obtained on the day of vaccination. This TCR was recovered from a man aged 45-60 years who received an inactivated influenza vaccine. The chain employs TRBV5-1 and TRBJ2-5; D is perhaps TRBD2 (6 bases). The CDR3: CASSFTSRAQETQYF. The DNA of the CDR3 is TGCGCCAGCAGCTTTACTAGCAGGGCCCAAGAGACCCAGTACTTC.